This T cell receptor beta chain appears in the sequencing data of a study of blood T cell repertoires in COVID-19. The CDR3 totals 11 residues. V lost 6 bases and J 3 bases, leaving 7 bases between the germline ends. Germline loops: CDR1 DFQATT, CDR2 SNEGSKA (reference sequence). Method: immunoSEQ multiplex PCR; TCRdb's copy keeps in-frame clones and lacks some. The sample lists some 110,000 clones, about 80% occurring once. Sequenced sample: peripheral blood. The TCR comes from a man aged 55 to 69 with active or convalescent COVID-19. V gene TRBV20-1 combines with J gene TRBJ2-3, with D uncertain. DNA for the CDR3: TGCAGTGCCGAGGATACAGATACGCAGTATTTT. The encoded protein is CSAEDTDTQYF.